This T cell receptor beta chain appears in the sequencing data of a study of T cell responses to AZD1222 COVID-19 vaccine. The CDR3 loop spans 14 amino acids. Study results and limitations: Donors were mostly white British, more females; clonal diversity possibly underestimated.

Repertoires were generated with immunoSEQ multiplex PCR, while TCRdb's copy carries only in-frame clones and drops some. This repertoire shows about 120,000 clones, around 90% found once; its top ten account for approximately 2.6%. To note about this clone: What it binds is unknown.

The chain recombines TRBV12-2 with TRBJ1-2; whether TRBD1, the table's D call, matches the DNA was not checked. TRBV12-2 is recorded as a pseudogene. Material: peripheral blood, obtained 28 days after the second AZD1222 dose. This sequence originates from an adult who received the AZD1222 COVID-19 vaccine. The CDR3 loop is CASRSRGRGDGYTF. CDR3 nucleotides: TGTGCAAGTCGCTCCAGGGGGCGAGGGGACGGCTACACCTTC.